A selection of T cell receptor beta chains follows, all from one sample in a study of blood T cells in healthy people across ages. TCRdb redid the calling of the 5' RACE reads with MiXCR, one entry per CDR3 protein. Of under 1,100,000 distinct CDR3 sequences in the sample, about 23% were seen once. These records were also assigned to another study, of T cells of mothers and their children.

Material for sequencing was blood. Source of these receptors: a girl aged 2 to 9 in good health. Both conserved end residues are part of each CDR3. D genes are given only for firm matches. Some rows have no size entry. The others give once, few or many, or a class for an expanded clone.

j_call | v_call | clone_size | d_call | cdr3_nt | cdr3_aa
TRBJ2-1 | TRBV2 | NA | TRBD2 | TGTGCCAGCATTGGAGCGGGAGGGGTCTACAATGAGCAGTTCTTC | CASIGAGGVYNEQFF
TRBJ1-1 | TRBV12-3/TRBV12-4 | NA | NA | TGTGCCAGCAGCCCCAGCAGGGAGGGCACTGAAGCTTTCTTT | CASSPSREGTEAFF
TRBJ2-7 | TRBV3-1 | NA | NA | TGTGCCAGCAGCCCCTCACTAGTCACCGAGCAGTACTTC | CASSPSLVTEQYF
TRBJ2-2 | TRBV7-2 | few | NA | TGTGCCAGCAGACCGACGGTTGACACCGGGGAGCTGTTTTTT | CASRPTVDTGELFF
TRBJ2-5 | TRBV5-5 | few | TRBD2 | TGTGCCAGCAGCTTGGGAGGACTAGCGGGAGGTATTGCCGAGACCCAGTACTTC | CASSLGGLAGGIAETQYF
TRBJ2-5 | TRBV4-3 | few | TRBD1 | TGCGCCAGCAGCCAAGATCGGACAGGTTGGTCCCAAGAGACCCAGTACTTC | CASSQDRTGWSQETQYF
TRBJ2-3 | TRBV25-1 | NA | NA | TGTGCCAGCAGTGGGCCCCCGGACTATATATCAACAGATACGCAGTATTTT | CASSGPPDYISTDTQYF
TRBJ2-4 | TRBV12-3/TRBV12-4 | NA | TRBD2 | TGTGCCAGCAGTTTAGTCGGTCTAGCGGGGCCTGGCATTCAGTACTTC | CASSLVGLAGPGIQYF
TRBJ2-5 | TRBV12-3/TRBV12-4 | few | NA | TGTGCCAGCAGTTTTGCTGCGGAGACCCAGTACTTC | CASSFAAETQYF
TRBJ2-5 | TRBV2 | few | TRBD2 | TGTGCCAGCAGTGGCGAGCGGGGGATGGAGACCCAGTACTTC | CASSGERGMETQYF
TRBJ1-2 | TRBV20-1 | few | TRBD1 | TGCAGTGCTAGGGGGGGGACAGGCTATGGCTACACCTTC | CSARGGTGYGYTF
TRBJ2-2 | TRBV28 | few | NA | TGTGCCAGCAGTTTATCCACAGGGAGCGGCGGGGAGCTGTTTTTT | CASSLSTGSGGELFF
TRBJ2-1 | TRBV12-3/TRBV12-4 | NA | TRBD2 | TGTGCCAGCTGGGCTAGCGGCATCTCTAGGGTCAATGAGCAGTTCTTC | CASWASGISRVNEQFF
TRBJ2-5 | TRBV3-1 | many | NA | TGTGCCAGCAGCCAAGAGCAGGGGGAGACCCAGTACTTC | CASSQEQGETQYF
TRBJ1-4 | TRBV3-1 | NA | NA | TGTGCCAGCAGCCAAGCCCCGTATGAAAAACTGTTTTTT | CASSQAPYEKLFF
TRBJ2-5 | TRBV7-3 | few | NA | TGTGCCAGCAGCCCCGTGTTTCCTGGGAAGACCCAGTACTTC | CASSPVFPGKTQYF
TRBJ1-5 | TRBV9 | few | TRBD1 | TGTGCCAGCAGCTCTACCCAGGGGGTGAATCAGCCCCAGCATTTT | CASSSTQGVNQPQHF
TRBJ2-6 | TRBV12-3/TRBV12-4 | once | NA | TGTGCCAGCAGTTTCCTGAAACTCTCTGGGGCCAACGTCCTGACTTTC | CASSFLKLSGANVLTF
TRBJ2-5 | TRBV29-1 | few | NA | TGCAGCGTTGTGGGGGCCTGGGAGACCCAGTACTTC | CSVVGAWETQYF
TRBJ2-7 | TRBV6-5 | few | NA | TGTGCCAGTAGTTATTTTCACGGCAGTTCCTACGAGCAGTACTTC | CASSYFHGSSYEQYF
TRBJ2-3 | TRBV12-3/TRBV12-4 | NA | NA | TGTGCCAGCACGTCTCCCCTTAGCAAAGATACGCAGTATTTT | CASTSPLSKDTQYF
TRBJ2-7 | TRBV5-1 | NA | NA | TGCGCCAGCAGCTTGGGACCCTGGGTTGGCGAGCAGTACTTC | CASSLGPWVGEQYF
TRBJ2-3 | TRBV12-3/TRBV12-4 | few | NA | TGTGCCAGCAGTTTAGGCCTTTCCTTAAGAGGGAACACAGATACGCAGTATTTT | CASSLGLSLRGNTDTQYF
TRBJ2-7 | TRBV20-1 | NA | NA | TGCAGTGTTAGAACCCTAGGGATCGGGCAGTACTTC | CSVRTLGIGQYF
TRBJ2-7 | TRBV24-1 | NA | NA | TGTGCGACGAGGGGCAGCTCCTACGAGCAGTACTTC | CATRGSSYEQYF
TRBJ1-1 | TRBV4-3 | NA | NA | TGCGCCAGCAGCCAAGAATTATCGGACACTGAAGCTTTCTTT | CASSQELSDTEAFF
TRBJ1-4 | TRBV7-2 | NA | NA | TGTGCCAGCAGGAGGACAGAAGAAAAACTGTTTTTT | CASRRTEEKLFF
TRBJ2-1 | TRBV4-1 | NA | TRBD2 | TGCGCCAGCAGCCCGACTAGCGGGGAATACAATGAGCAGTTCTTC | CASSPTSGEYNEQFF
TRBJ2-3 | TRBV7-2 | NA | TRBD2 | TGTGCCAGCAGCTTAGAGGGACTAGGGTTAGGCACGCAGTATTTT | CASSLEGLGLGTQYF
TRBJ2-2 | TRBV20-1 | few | NA | TGCAGTCTCTTTACAGAAACCGGGGAGCTGTTTTTT | CSLFTETGELFF
TRBJ2-7 | TRBV10-3 | NA | NA | TGTGCCATCAGTGACTCAATGGACCCAGGCGAGCAGTACTTC | CAISDSMDPGEQYF
TRBJ2-7 | TRBV27 | NA | TRBD2 | TGTGCCACCGCCGGGGGGGCGACCTACGAGCAGTACTTC | CATAGGATYEQYF
TRBJ2-4 | TRBV9 | few | TRBD1 | TGTGCCAGCAGCGAGGGACAGGGCTTTGCTAAAAACATTCAGTACTTC | CASSEGQGFAKNIQYF
TRBJ2-1 | TRBV7-3 | few | TRBD2 | TGTGCCAGCAGCACTAGCGGGGGGTCCTACAATGAGCAGTTCTTC | CASSTSGGSYNEQFF
TRBJ2-1 | TRBV4-3 | NA | NA | TGCGCCAGCAGCCAAGACTCCGGGCCCTACAATGAGCAGTTCTTC | CASSQDSGPYNEQFF
TRBJ2-7 | TRBV12-3/TRBV12-4 | few | NA | TGTGCCAGCAGCCCGGACGGTTCGGTGAACGAGCAGTACTTC | CASSPDGSVNEQYF
TRBJ2-1 | TRBV6-1 | NA | NA | TGTGCCAGCAGTGTCGAGGTTGGGGAGCAGTTCTTC | CASSVEVGEQFF
TRBJ2-5 | TRBV5-4 | NA | NA | TGTGCCAGCAGCTTATTGTTTGCAGGCGAAGAGACCCAGTACTTC | CASSLLFAGEETQYF
TRBJ1-1 | TRBV12-3/TRBV12-4 | NA | NA | TGTGCCAGCAGTTTGGGATTCGGGGGACTTGAAGCTTTCTTT | CASSLGFGGLEAFF
TRBJ2-3 | TRBV7-3 | few | NA | TGTGCCAGCAGCTTGGCGGGACTCTTCAAAGATACGCAGTATTTT | CASSLAGLFKDTQYF